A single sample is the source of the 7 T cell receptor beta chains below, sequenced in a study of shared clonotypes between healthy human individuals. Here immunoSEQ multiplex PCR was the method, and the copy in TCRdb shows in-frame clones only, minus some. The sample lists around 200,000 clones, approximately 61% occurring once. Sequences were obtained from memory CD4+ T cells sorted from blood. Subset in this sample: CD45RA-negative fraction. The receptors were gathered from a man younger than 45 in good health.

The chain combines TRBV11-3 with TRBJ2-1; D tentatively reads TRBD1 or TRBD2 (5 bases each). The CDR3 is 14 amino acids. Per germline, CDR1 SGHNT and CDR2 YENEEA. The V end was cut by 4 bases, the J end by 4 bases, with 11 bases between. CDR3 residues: CASSSTGTYNEQFF. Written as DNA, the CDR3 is TGTGCCAGCAGCTCGACCGGGACGTACAATGAGCAGTTCTTC.

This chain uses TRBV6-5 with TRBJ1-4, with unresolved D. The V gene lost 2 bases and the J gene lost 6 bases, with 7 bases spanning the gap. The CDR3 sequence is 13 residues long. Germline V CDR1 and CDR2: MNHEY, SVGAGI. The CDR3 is CASSYTSHEKLFF. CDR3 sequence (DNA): TGTGCCAGCAGTTACACCTCCCATGAAAAACTGTTTTTT.

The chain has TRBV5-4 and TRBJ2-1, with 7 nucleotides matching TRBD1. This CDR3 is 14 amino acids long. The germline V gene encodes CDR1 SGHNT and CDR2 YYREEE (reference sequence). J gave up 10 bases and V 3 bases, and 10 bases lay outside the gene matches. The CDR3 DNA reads TGTGCCAGCAGCTCTTTAACAGGGGTAAGGGAGCAGTTCTTC. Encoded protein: CASSSLTGVREQFF.

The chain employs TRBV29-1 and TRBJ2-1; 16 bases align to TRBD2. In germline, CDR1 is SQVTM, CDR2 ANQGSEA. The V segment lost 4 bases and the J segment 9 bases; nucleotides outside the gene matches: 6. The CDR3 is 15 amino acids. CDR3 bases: TGCAGCGTTGGACCGGGACTAGCGGGAGGGGGTGAGCAGTTCTTC. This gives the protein CSVGPGLAGGGEQFF.

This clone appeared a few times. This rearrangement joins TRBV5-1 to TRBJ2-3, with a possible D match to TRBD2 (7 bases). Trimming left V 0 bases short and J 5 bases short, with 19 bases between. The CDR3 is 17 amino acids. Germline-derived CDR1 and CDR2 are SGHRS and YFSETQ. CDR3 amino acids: CASSLAGAGEAGDTQYF. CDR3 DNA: TGCGCCAGCAGCTTGGCGGGGGCGGGAGAGGCTGGAGATACGCAGTATTTT.

The CDR3: CASSQTPMSGRGEETQYF. CDR3 nucleotide sequence: TGCGCCAGCAGTCAAACGCCGATGAGCGGGAGAGGCGAAGAGACCCAGTACTTC. This chain links TRBV23-1 with TRBJ2-5; 8 nucleotides agree with TRBD2. Being an ORF, TRBV23-1 has a function that is uncertain. There are 18 residues in the CDR3. Unmatched junction bases numbered 14, after V lost 2 bases and J lost 3 bases.

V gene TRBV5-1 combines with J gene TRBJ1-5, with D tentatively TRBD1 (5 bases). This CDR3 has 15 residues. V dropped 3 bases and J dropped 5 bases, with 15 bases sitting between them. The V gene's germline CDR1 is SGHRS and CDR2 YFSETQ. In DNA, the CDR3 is TGCGCCAGCAGCTCCGGGACGCCTGGCGATCAGCCCCAGCATTTT. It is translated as CASSSGTPGDQPQHF.